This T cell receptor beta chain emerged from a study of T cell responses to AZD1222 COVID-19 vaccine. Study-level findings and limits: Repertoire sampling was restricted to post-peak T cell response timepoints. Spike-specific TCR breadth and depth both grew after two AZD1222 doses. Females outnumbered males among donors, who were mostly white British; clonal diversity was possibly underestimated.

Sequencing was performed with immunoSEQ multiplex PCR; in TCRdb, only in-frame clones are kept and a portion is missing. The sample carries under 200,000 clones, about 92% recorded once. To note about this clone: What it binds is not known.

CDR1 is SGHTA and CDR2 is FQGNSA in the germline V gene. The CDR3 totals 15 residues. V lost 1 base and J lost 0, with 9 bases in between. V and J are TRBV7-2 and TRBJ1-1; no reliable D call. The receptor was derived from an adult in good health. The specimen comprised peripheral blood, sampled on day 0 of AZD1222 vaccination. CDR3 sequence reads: CASSLVPLLNTEAFF. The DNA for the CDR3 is TGTGCCAGCAGCTTAGTTCCGTTGTTGAACACTGAAGCTTTCTTT. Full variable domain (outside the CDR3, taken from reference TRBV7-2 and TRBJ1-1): GAGVSQSPSNKVTEKGKDVELRCDPISGHTALYWYRQSLGQGLEFLIYFQGNSAPDKSGLPSDRFSAERTGGSVSTLTIQRTQQEDSAVYLCASSLVPLLNTEAFFGQGTRLTVV.